These 22 T cell receptor beta chains were sequenced from one sample in a study of blood T cell repertoires in COVID-19. Method: immunoSEQ multiplex PCR; TCRdb's copy keeps in-frame clones and lacks some. The sample lists around 93,000 clones, 60% to 85% occurring once. Material for sequencing was peripheral blood. Source of these receptors: a woman of 80 years or more with acute or convalescent COVID-19.

The chain is built from TRBV19 and TRBJ2-1; 10 positions match TRBD1. Per germline, CDR1 LNHDA and CDR2 SQIVND (reference sequence). The V gene end was trimmed by 7 bases and the J gene end by 0 bases; junction bases not matched to a gene: 6. This CDR3 comprises 16 residues. The CDR3 region is CASTGTGASSYNEQFF. As DNA, the CDR3 is TGTGCCAGTACTGGGACAGGGGCAAGCTCCTACAATGAGCAGTTCTTC. Drawing the rest from reference TRBV19 and TRBJ2-1, the complete variable domain is DGGITQSPKYLFRKEGQNVTLSCEQNLNHDAMYWYRQDPGQGLRLIYYSQIVNDFQKGDIAEGYSVSREKKESFPLTVTSAQKNPTAFYLCASTGTGASSYNEQFFGPGTRLTVL.

The rearrangement links TRBV4-1 to TRBJ1-4, with 10 bases fitting TRBD1. Per the germline V gene, CDR1 is MGHRA and CDR2 is YSYEKL. This CDR3 spans 14 amino acids. The V gene end was trimmed by 1 base and the J gene end by 8 bases; junction bases not matched to a gene: 1. DNA for the CDR3: TGCGCCAGCAGCCAAGGGACAGGGGGAGAAAAACTGTTTTTT. This translates into CASSQGTGGEKLFF.

The table lists this clone with a few counts. The rearrangement joins TRBV4-1 to TRBJ2-7; D is uncertain. Trimming took 4 bases from V and 0 from J, leaving 7 bases between them. Germline assignment: CDR1 MGHRA and CDR2 YSYEKL. The CDR3 is 13 amino acids. CDR3 amino acids: CASSPASSYEQYF. Here the CDR3 DNA reads TGCGCCAGCAGCCCCGCCAGCTCCTACGAGCAGTACTTC.

This clone came up a few times. This chain connects TRBV6-6 to TRBJ2-3, with unresolved D. The V end lost 7 bases, the J end lost 0 bases, and 11 bases lay between the germline ends. Per the germline V gene, CDR1 is MNHNY and CDR2 is SVGAGI (reference sequence). There are 14 residues in the CDR3. The chain's CDR3 is CASKVTVSTDTQYF. The DNA for the CDR3 is TGTGCCAGCAAAGTAACGGTGAGCACAGATACGCAGTATTTT.

The chain employs TRBV7-9 and TRBJ1-5; perhaps TRBD1 as D (6 bases). The CDR3 runs to 13 residues. CDR1 is SEHNR and CDR2 is FQNEAQ in the germline V gene (reference sequence). With 9 bases removed from V and 2 bases from J, the gap between germline ends came to 11 bases. CDR3 nucleotides: TGTGCCAGTAACAGGGATGGCAATCAGCCCCAGCATTTT. Translation: CASNRDGNQPQHF.

This clone has only one observation. The gene calls are TRBV6-2 or TRBV6-3 and TRBJ1-2; 7 nucleotides match TRBD1. Germline V gene data show CDR1 as MNHEY and CDR2 as SVGEGT. Trimming took 6 bases from V and 6 from J; bases not matched to a gene: 7. CDR3 length equals 13 residues. CDR3 nucleotides: TGTGCCAGCAGCCTACAGGGGAGCCATGGCTACACCTTC. Translating gives CASSLQGSHGYTF.

The rearrangement uses TRBV5-4 and TRBJ2-7; TRBD1 might be the D (6 bases). V was clipped by 4 bases and J by 0 bases, with 14 bases between them. Germline V gene sequence: CDR1 SGHNT, CDR2 YYREEE (reference sequence). The CDR3 is made up of 15 amino acids. CDR3 residues: CASSPRQVDSYEQYF. In DNA, the CDR3 is TGTGCCAGCAGCCCGCGACAGGTGGACTCCTACGAGCAGTACTTC.

The chain carries TRBV7-2 and TRBJ1-3, with D possibly being TRBD1 (5 bases). The CDR3 runs 16 residues. The V end was cut by 3 bases, the J end by 0 bases, with 12 bases between. The germline CDR1 and CDR2 sequences are SGHTA and FQGNSA. The DNA for the CDR3 is TGTGCCAGCAGCTTGGACACCCGGTCCTCTGGAAACACCATATATTTT. It encodes CASSLDTRSSGNTIYF.

The chain uses TRBV28 and TRBJ1-2, with 8 bases matching TRBD1. Germline V gene lookup returns CDR1 MDHEN and CDR2 SYDVKM. V lost 5 bases and J lost 10; bases outside the gene matches: 6. The CDR3 covers 12 residues. CDR3 amino acids: CASSVGQGYYTF. CDR3 in DNA: TGTGCCAGCAGTGTCGGACAGGGCTACTACACCTTC.

This clone was counted a single time. This chain connects TRBV27 to TRBJ2-5, with 10 bases aligning to TRBD1. CDR3 length: 17 residues. Germline trimming cut 5 bases from V and 5 bases from J; bases unmatched to any gene: 14. Per germline, CDR1 MNHEY and CDR2 SMNVEV (reference sequence). The CDR3 protein is CASSQRDRGLVGETQYF. In nucleotides, the CDR3 is TGTGCCAGCAGTCAAAGGGACAGGGGCCTTGTAGGGGAGACCCAGTACTTC.

This clone was found a few times. The gene calls are TRBV6-2 or TRBV6-3 and TRBJ1-2, with TRBD1 identical over 8 bases. The CDR3 has 14 amino acids. V lost 6 bases to trimming and J lost 4 bases; unmatched junction nucleotides: 7. Germline CDR1 reads MNHEY; CDR2 reads SVGEGT. The CDR3 DNA reads TGTGCCAGCAGCCGTATCGGGACAGGCTATGGCTACACCTTC. It yields the protein CASSRIGTGYGYTF.

This rearrangement joins TRBV7-2 to TRBJ2-3, with 7 positions matching TRBD2. After removal of 4 bases from V and 0 bases from J, the junction contained 16 bases not matched to a gene. Germline V gives CDR1 SGHTA, CDR2 FQGNSA. The CDR3 runs to 19 residues. The CDR3 nucleotides are TGTGCCAGCAGCTCCTTAGGTATCCTAGCGGTCCCTAGCACAGATACGCAGTATTTT. It encodes CASSSLGILAVPSTDTQYF.

This clone was seen a handful of times. The CDR3 is CASREYRGGTDTQYF. CDR3 nucleotides: TGTGCCAGCAGGGAGTACAGGGGTGGCACAGATACGCAGTATTTT. This rearrangement joins TRBV28 to TRBJ2-3, with 7 bases fitting TRBD1. The CDR3 is 15 residues long. After removal of 6 bases from V and 1 base from J, the junction contained 7 bases not matched to a gene. The germline V gene encodes CDR1 MDHEN and CDR2 SYDVKM.

The chain has TRBV19 and TRBJ1-2; TRBD1 aligns across 9 bases. The CDR3 contains 14 residues. The V gene end was trimmed by 8 bases and the J gene end by 5 bases; junction bases not matched to a gene: 9. Germline V gene data show CDR1 as LNHDA and CDR2 as SQIVND (reference sequence). The DNA for the CDR3 is TGTGCCAGTCGAGGACAGGGGCGAACGTATGGCTACACCTTC. Protein sequence: CASRGQGRTYGYTF.

The J gene is TRBJ2-1, the V gene TRBV5-6; TRBD2 is a possible D gene (5 bases). CDR3 length: 14 residues. Germline V gives CDR1 SGHDT, CDR2 YYEEEE. The V and J ends lost 4 bases and 2 bases respectively, with 10 bases between them. The CDR3 nucleotides are TGTGCCAGCAGCCGAGGGCAGCCCTACAATGAGCAGTTCTTC. It specifies CASSRGQPYNEQFF. Full variable domain (missing parts from reference TRBV5-6 and TRBJ2-1): DAGVTQSPTHLIKTRGQQVTLRCSPKSGHDTVSWYQQALGQGPQFIFQYYEEEERQRGNFPDRFSGHQFPNYSSELNVNALLLGDSALYLCASSRGQPYNEQFFGPGTRLTVL.

Only one count was recorded for this clone. This chain connects TRBV2 to TRBJ1-3; D is perhaps TRBD1 (5 bases). Trimming left V 8 bases short and J 8 bases short, with 13 bases between. Germline V gene lookup returns CDR1 SNHLY and CDR2 FYNNEI. The CDR3 runs 12 residues. DNA for the CDR3: TGTGCCAGCCGCGCGGAGGGGCACACCATATATTTT. Translation gives CASRAEGHTIYF.

The chain joins TRBV7-2 to TRBJ1-6; 9 nucleotides align to TRBD1. Per the germline V gene, CDR1 is SGHTA and CDR2 is FQGNSA. Trimming removed 5 bases from V and 8 bases from J; junction bases left unmatched: 7. This CDR3 contains 15 residues. The CDR3 DNA reads TGTGCCAGCAGCCCCGGACAGGGGATCGATTCACCCCTCCACTTT. This encodes CASSPGQGIDSPLHF.

This clone was recorded a few times. The rearrangement joins TRBV3-1 (or the pseudogene TRBV3-2) to TRBJ2-1; 10 nucleotides line up with TRBD2. CDR3 length equals 13 residues. Germline V gene lookup returns CDR1 LGHDT and CDR2 YNNKEL (reference sequence). V was clipped by 2 bases and J by 8 bases; unmatched bases: 0. CDR3 bases: TGTGCCAGCAGCCAACTAGCGGGAGATGAGCAGTTCTTC. This sequence encodes CASSQLAGDEQFF.

The chain recombines TRBV7-2 with TRBJ1-1; no clear D gene. Trimming stripped 1 base from V and 8 bases from J, with 11 bases between. CDR1 and CDR2 (germline): SGHTA, FQGNSA. The CDR3 runs 13 residues. The CDR3 protein is CASSLGRAREAFF. CDR3 bases: TGTGCCAGCAGCTTAGGGAGGGCCCGAGAAGCTTTCTTT.

The chain joins TRBV21-1 to TRBJ1-4; TRBD1, as called in the table, went unchecked against the DNA. TRBV21-1 represents a pseudogene. The CDR3 loop spans 15 amino acids. Written as DNA, the CDR3 is TGTGCCAGCAGCAAAATTCGGACAGAGCGGGAAAAACTGTTTTTT. It encodes CASSKIRTEREKLFF.

The genes are TRBV18 and TRBJ1-1; D might be TRBD1 (5 bases). The CDR3 has 13 residues. The germline CDR1 and CDR2 sequences are KGHSH and LQKENI. V was pared by 1 base and J by 6 bases, with 9 bases between. The CDR3 is CASSPQIGAEAFF. CDR3 coding DNA: TGTGCCAGCTCACCACAGATAGGGGCTGAAGCTTTCTTT. The variable domain in full, with the rest retrieved from reference TRBV18 and TRBJ1-1, is NAGVMQNPRHLVRRRGQEARLRCSPMKGHSHVYWYRQLPEEGLKFMVYLQKENIIDESGMPKERFSAEFPKEGPSILRIQQVVRGDSAAYFCASSPQIGAEAFFGQGTRLTVV.

This clone was found a few times. This rearrangement joins TRBV11-2 to TRBJ1-5, with D maybe TRBD1 (6 bases). Trimming removed 5 bases from V and 7 bases from J, with 9 bases in between. Germline V gives CDR1 SGHAT, CDR2 FQNNGV. This CDR3 spans 12 amino acids. In DNA form, the CDR3 reads TGTGCCAGCAGCCAACAGGGCCAGCCCCAGCATTTT. It encodes CASSQQGQPQHF.